This T cell receptor beta chain came from a study of T cells in Graves' hyperthyroidism and ophthalmopathy. Amplified regions were TCR beta CDR3 sequences from RNA transcripts. First-round RT-PCR with HTBI primers amplified the TCR CDR3 region. TCRdb re-analysed the multiplex PCR reads in MiXCR, keeping a single row per CDR3 protein. The sample includes about 500,000 distinct CDR3 sequences, 40% to 50% seen only once; the top ten take around two fifths. Diagnostic decisions used clinical symptoms, serum thyroxine and TRAb, thyroid ultrasound and orbital computed tomography. As for this clonotype: Antigen: not known.

V was pared by 4 bases and J by 5 bases, with 8 bases of the junction left unmatched. From germline, CDR1 is SGDLS and CDR2 YYNGEE. The CDR3 has 16 amino acids. Findings and limits, study-wide: The model anticipated ophthalmopathy a median about six months pre-onset. In blood, most of the thyroid clonotypes expanded above 0.001 were also present.

Sequenced sample: peripheral blood or thyroid tissue (not recorded which). The sequence came from an adult woman with Graves' disease, either hyperthyroidism or ophthalmopathy (not recorded which). The chain couples TRBV9 to TRBJ2-2; 10 positions match TRBD1. The CDR3 bases are TGTGCCAGCAGCCACAGGGGACAGGGGCAAACCGGGGAGCTGTTTTTT. Protein product: CASSHRGQGQTGELFF.